These T cell receptor beta chains were read from a single sample in a study of T cell responses to AZD1222 COVID-19 vaccine. Profiling relied on immunoSEQ multiplex PCR, and the TCRdb table lists in-frame clones only, not all of them. This table has about 170,000 clones, roughly 85% appearing once. Source: peripheral blood, taken 28 days after the second AZD1222 dose. These receptor sequences come from an adult who received the AZD1222 COVID-19 vaccine. Both conserved end residues are part of each CDR3. The order of the fields is J gene, V gene, D gene, clone size, CDR3 protein, CDR3 DNA. A D gene is named only where the DNA matches it firmly. Part of the rows lack a size; the others show once, few, many or a class for expanded clones.

J gene: TRBJ2-7; V gene: TRBV7-2; D gene: .; clone size: .; CDR3 protein: CASSSTPGVYREQYF; CDR3 DNA: TGTGCCAGCAGCTCGACCCCAGGGGTGTACCGCGAGCAGTACTTC
J gene: TRBJ2-3; V gene: TRBV11-1; D gene: .; clone size: once; CDR3 protein: CASSPHPDTQYF; CDR3 DNA: TGTGCCAGCAGCCCCCACCCGGATACGCAGTATTTT
J gene: TRBJ1-1; V gene: TRBV12-3/TRBV12-4; D gene: .; clone size: .; CDR3 protein: CASGRDTEAFF; CDR3 DNA: TGTGCCAGCGGTCGGGACACTGAAGCTTTCTTT
J gene: TRBJ2-1; V gene: TRBV3-1/TRBV3-2; D gene: .; clone size: .; CDR3 protein: CASSQVGGPLAFGQFF; CDR3 DNA: TGTGCCAGCAGCCAAGTTGGAGGGCCTCTTGCTTTTGGGCAGTTCTTC
J gene: TRBJ1-5; V gene: TRBV9; D gene: .; clone size: .; CDR3 protein: CASGMGTPGQPQHF; CDR3 DNA: TGTGCCAGCGGAATGGGGACCCCAGGGCAGCCCCAGCATTTT
J gene: TRBJ1-2; V gene: TRBV7-9; D gene: TRBD1; clone size: .; CDR3 protein: CASSQTGTGVNYGYTF; CDR3 DNA: TGTGCCAGCAGCCAGACCGGGACAGGGGTAAACTATGGCTACACCTTC
J gene: TRBJ1-6; V gene: TRBV19; D gene: .; clone size: .; CDR3 protein: CASSILQGQGSPLHF; CDR3 DNA: TGTGCCAGTAGTATACTCCAGGGGCAGGGATCACCCCTCCACTTT
J gene: TRBJ1-2; V gene: TRBV6-5; D gene: .; clone size: .; CDR3 protein: CASSLGGAYGYTF; CDR3 DNA: TGTGCCAGCAGCCTAGGGGGGGCCTATGGCTACACCTTC
J gene: TRBJ2-3; V gene: TRBV7-8; D gene: TRBD2; clone size: once; CDR3 protein: CASSPSGGRDTQYF; CDR3 DNA: TGTGCCAGCAGCCCTAGCGGGGGTAGGGATACGCAGTATTTT
J gene: TRBJ1-5; V gene: TRBV18; D gene: .; clone size: .; CDR3 protein: CASSPDRNQPQHF; CDR3 DNA: TGTGCCAGCTCACCAGACCGCAATCAGCCCCAGCATTTT
J gene: TRBJ2-1; V gene: TRBV5-1; D gene: .; clone size: once; CDR3 protein: CASRTSSGNEQFF; CDR3 DNA: TGCGCCAGCAGGACGTCGAGTGGGAATGAGCAGTTCTTC
J gene: TRBJ2-7; V gene: TRBV5-5; D gene: TRBD2; clone size: .; CDR3 protein: CASLPRGTRYEQYF; CDR3 DNA: TGTGCCAGTCTCCCGCGGGGGACCCGATACGAGCAGTACTTC
J gene: TRBJ2-7; V gene: TRBV4-1; D gene: .; clone size: .; CDR3 protein: CASSPGQGGYEQYF; CDR3 DNA: TGCGCCAGCAGCCCCGGGCAGGGGGGCTACGAGCAGTACTTC
J gene: TRBJ2-7; V gene: TRBV21-1; D gene: .; clone size: .; CDR3 protein: CASSSGGRYYEQYF; CDR3 DNA: TGTGCCAGCAGCAGCGGGGGCCGTTACTACGAGCAGTACTTC
J gene: TRBJ1-2; V gene: TRBV9; D gene: .; clone size: once; CDR3 protein: CASSVGSALDGYTF; CDR3 DNA: TGTGCCAGCAGCGTAGGCAGCGCCCTCGATGGCTACACCTTC
J gene: TRBJ1-6; V gene: TRBV18; D gene: TRBD1; clone size: .; CDR3 protein: CASSPQGEANSPLHF; CDR3 DNA: TGTGCCAGCTCACCGCAGGGGGAAGCTAATTCACCCCTCCACTTT
J gene: TRBJ2-7; V gene: TRBV3-1/TRBV3-2; D gene: .; clone size: .; CDR3 protein: CASSLGLIYYEQYF; CDR3 DNA: TGTGCCAGCAGCCTCGGACTGATTTACTACGAGCAGTACTTC
J gene: TRBJ1-1; V gene: TRBV6-1; D gene: .; clone size: .; CDR3 protein: CASSEVAVEAFF; CDR3 DNA: TGTGCCAGCAGTGAAGTGGCGGTTGAAGCTTTCTTT
J gene: TRBJ1-2; V gene: TRBV27; D gene: .; clone size: .; CDR3 protein: CASSLGNMRSANYGYTF; CDR3 DNA: TGTGCCAGCAGTTTAGGAAACATGCGATCAGCTAACTATGGCTACACCTTC
J gene: TRBJ1-1; V gene: TRBV19; D gene: TRBD1; clone size: .; CDR3 protein: CASRIKTGAPTEAFF; CDR3 DNA: TGTGCCAGTAGGATAAAAACAGGGGCGCCCACTGAAGCTTTCTTT
J gene: TRBJ2-7; V gene: TRBV7-9; D gene: TRBD1; clone size: .; CDR3 protein: CASSLDREDYEQYF; CDR3 DNA: TGTGCCAGCAGCCTAGACAGGGAAGACTACGAGCAGTACTTC
J gene: TRBJ2-7; V gene: TRBV27; D gene: .; clone size: .; CDR3 protein: CASSSRGTSYEQYF; CDR3 DNA: TGTGCCAGCAGTAGCCGGGGGACATCCTATGAGCAGTACTTC
J gene: TRBJ1-4; V gene: TRBV18; D gene: .; clone size: .; CDR3 protein: CASSSWGEREKLFF; CDR3 DNA: TGTGCCAGCTCATCGTGGGGGGAACGGGAAAAACTGTTTTTT
J gene: TRBJ1-3; V gene: TRBV7-2; D gene: .; clone size: .; CDR3 protein: CASSLDMGGSTIYF; CDR3 DNA: TGTGCCAGCAGCCTAGACATGGGCGGGAGCACCATATATTTT
J gene: TRBJ1-1; V gene: TRBV6-2/TRBV6-3; D gene: .; clone size: .; CDR3 protein: CASSYSFNTEAFF; CDR3 DNA: TGTGCCAGCAGTTACTCCTTTAACACTGAAGCTTTCTTT
J gene: TRBJ1-5; V gene: TRBV11-2; D gene: .; clone size: .; CDR3 protein: CASSPGILGVSNQPQHF; CDR3 DNA: TGTGCCAGCAGCCCCGGAATCCTGGGTGTGAGCAATCAGCCCCAGCATTTT
J gene: TRBJ1-2; V gene: TRBV6-5; D gene: TRBD1; clone size: .; CDR3 protein: CASSLQGGYGYTF; CDR3 DNA: TGTGCCAGCAGTCTACAGGGGGGCTATGGCTACACCTTC
J gene: TRBJ2-3; V gene: TRBV11-2; D gene: .; clone size: .; CDR3 protein: CASSLGAAMTDTQYF; CDR3 DNA: TGTGCCAGCAGCTTAGGGGCGGCGATGACAGATACGCAGTATTTT